These 31 T cell receptor beta chains came from one sample sequenced in a study of post-analysis software for immune sequencing data. Study-level results: Controls showed lower frequencies than patients for five TRBV segments, and TRBV5-6, TRBV5-1 and TRBV20-1 were among these.

TCR beta cDNA libraries included unique molecular identifiers. TCRdb used MiXCR to reprocess the PCR reads, holding one entry per CDR3 protein. Of hundreds of thousands of distinct CDR3 sequences listed, approximately 60% are singletons. Their specific antigens are unknown. Source material: blood. These receptors originate from a girl aged 2-10 years with multiple sclerosis.

The J gene is TRBJ1-2, the V gene TRBV5-1; a weak D match, TRBD1 (5 bases). V was pared by 1 base and J by 2 bases, with 18 bases between. The germline gives CDR1 SGHRS, CDR2 YFSETQ. The CDR3 spans 17 residues. The CDR3, as DNA: TGCGCCAGCAGCTTGCGTTCCTATGAGAGGGGCAACTATGGCTACACCTTC. This gives the protein CASSLRSYERGNYGYTF. Full variable domain (missing parts from reference TRBV5-1 and TRBJ1-2): KAGVTQTPRYLIKTRGQQVTLSCSPISGHRSVSWYQQTPGQGLQFLFEYFSETQRNKGNFPGRFSGRQFSNSRSEMNVSTLELGDSALYLCASSLRSYERGNYGYTFGSGTRLTVV.

The chain recombines TRBV5-6 with TRBJ2-1, with D perhaps matching TRBD1 (6 bases). Between the trimmed V and J ends, which lost 5 bases and 11 bases, there was a span of 20 bases. Germline V gene lookup returns CDR1 SGHDT and CDR2 YYEEEE. The CDR3 has 14 residues. As DNA, the CDR3 is TGTGCCAGCAGACTGGGACATGCGAACGCCCAGCAGTTCTTC. Encoded protein: CASRLGHANAQQFF.

This clonotype was found once. CDR3 residues: CSARDGRVGWQPQHF. As DNA, the CDR3 is TGCAGTGCTAGAGATGGAAGGGTTGGTTGGCAGCCCCAGCATTTT. V and J are TRBV20-1 and TRBJ1-5; unclear D gene. The CDR3 totals 15 residues. V was cut by 0 bases and J by 7 bases, with 16 bases left in between. The germline V gene has CDR1 DFQATT and CDR2 SNEGSKA (reference sequence).

The genes are TRBV6-1 and TRBJ2-7; D may be TRBD1 (5 bases). The CDR3 covers 14 residues. Per germline, CDR1 MNHNS and CDR2 SASEGT. The V gene lost 7 bases and the J gene lost 3 bases, with 16 bases spanning the gap. CDR3 coding DNA: TGTGCCAGCACCTCGACAGTCTTGGGCTACGAGCAGTACTTC. Translation gives CASTSTVLGYEQYF.

The V call is TRBV9, the J call TRBJ1-2; D is ambiguous. Germline-derived CDR1 and CDR2 are SGDLS and YYNGEE. The CDR3 loop spans 11 amino acids. V lost 3 bases and J lost 5, with 5 bases in between. The CDR3 loop reads CASSAYYGYTF. DNA for the CDR3: TGTGCCAGCAGCGCCTATTATGGCTACACCTTC.

This clonotype was detected only a few times. The V gene is TRBV7-2, the J gene TRBJ1-6; weak D call: TRBD1 (5 bases). CDR1 is SGHTA and CDR2 is FQGNSA in the germline V gene. Trimming removed 1 base from V and 8 bases from J, with 12 bases in between. The CDR3 covers 15 residues. CDR3 in amino acids: CASSLVTGGDSPLHF. CDR3 nucleotide sequence: TGTGCCAGCAGCTTAGTCACAGGAGGTGATTCACCCCTCCACTTT. The complete variable domain, with remaining parts taken from reference TRBV7-2 and TRBJ1-6, reads GAGVSQSPSNKVTEKGKDVELRCDPISGHTALYWYRQSLGQGLEFLIYFQGNSAPDKSGLPSDRFSAERTGGSVSTLTIQRTQQEDSAVYLCASSLVTGGDSPLHFGNGTRLTVT.

This clonotype came up a few times. The V and J genes are TRBV4-1 and TRBJ2-7; D is undetermined. The CDR3 has 14 residues. Trimming shortened V by 0 bases and J by 5 bases, and 11 bases separated the two germline ends. Germline V lookup: CDR1 MGHRA, CDR2 YSYEKL. CDR3 residues: CASSQDGVRHEQYF. In DNA, the CDR3 is TGCGCCAGCAGCCAAGATGGGGTTCGCCACGAGCAGTACTTC.

This clonotype was counted a few times. The chain carries TRBV7-9 and TRBJ2-5; 9 bases map to TRBD1. Trimming at V came to 5 bases and at J to 5 bases, leaving 6 bases not matched to a gene. The CDR3 spans 14 residues. Germline V gene sequence: CDR1 SEHNR, CDR2 FQNEAQ (reference sequence). CDR3 in amino acids: CASSVTGGAETQYF. The CDR3 DNA sequence: TGTGCCAGCAGCGTCACAGGGGGCGCGGAGACCCAGTACTTC.

The V call is TRBV6-6, the J call TRBJ1-3; 10 nucleotides align to TRBD1. CDR1 is MNHNY, CDR2 SVGAGI, per germline (reference sequence). V lost 5 bases and J lost 3; bases outside the gene matches: 7. CDR3 length equals 16 residues. Here the CDR3 DNA reads TGTGCCAGCAGTCCCCCGACAGGGGGCGTTGGAAACACCATATATTTT. Translating gives CASSPPTGGVGNTIYF.

As to this clonotype: One end of the junction varies from germline; a read error may be responsible. The V gene is TRBV4-2, the J gene TRBJ1-2; TRBD1 is a possible D gene (5 bases). This CDR3 comprises 15 residues. Germline V gives CDR1 LGHNA, CDR2 YNFKEQ. The CDR3 DNA is TGTGCCAGCAGCCAAGGACAGTCATCTAACTATGGCCACACCTTC. It specifies CASSQGQSSNYGHTF.

This chain links TRBV6-6 with TRBJ1-5, with a weak D call TRBD1 (5 bases). The V gene lost 4 bases and the J gene lost 6 bases, with 16 bases spanning the gap. CDR3 length equals 15 residues. Germline loops: CDR1 MNHNY, CDR2 SVGAGI (reference sequence). Here the CDR3 DNA reads TGTGCCAGCAGTTGGGACCTAAAAGTCCCTCAGCCCCAGCATTTT. Protein product: CASSWDLKVPQPQHF.

This clonotype was detected only once. This rearrangement joins TRBV20-1 to TRBJ2-7; 8 bases map to TRBD2. The CDR3 extends over 15 amino acids. In germline, CDR1 is DFQATT, CDR2 SNEGSKA (reference sequence). The trim removed 3 bases at V and 4 bases at J, leaving 11 bases unmatched. Here the CDR3 reads CSASPGGRTPYEQYV. The DNA for the CDR3 is TGCAGTGCTAGTCCGGGGGGGCGGACGCCGTACGAGCAGTACGTC.

The chain has TRBV7-2 and TRBJ2-1; 13 bases agree with TRBD2. CDR1 is SGHTA, CDR2 FQGNSA, per germline. The CDR3 is made up of 15 amino acids. J gave up 8 bases and V 4 bases, and 5 bases lay outside the gene matches. CDR3 region: CASSSTSGGTHEQFF. DNA of the CDR3: TGTGCCAGCAGCTCGACTAGCGGGGGGACCCATGAGCAGTTCTTC.

This chain uses TRBV12-3 or TRBV12-4 with TRBJ2-3; 13 nucleotides match TRBD2. The CDR3 consists of 18 residues. V was clipped by 6 bases and J by 0 bases; unmatched bases: 9. CDR3: CASSSPGLAGSSTDTQYF. In nucleotides, the CDR3 is TGTGCCAGCAGCTCCCCGGGACTAGCGGGATCTAGCACAGATACGCAGTATTTT.

The V call is TRBV5-6, the J call TRBJ2-1; D is unclear. Trimming pared 1 base from V and 8 bases from J, leaving 16 bases between. Germline-derived CDR1 and CDR2 are SGHDT and YYEEEE. The CDR3 contains 15 residues. CDR3 coding DNA: TGTGCCAGCAGCTTGAGGCAAACAAACCGCGATGAGCAGTTCTTC. Protein sequence: CASSLRQTNRDEQFF.

The chain combines TRBV29-1 with TRBJ1-1; the D gene is possibly TRBD1 (5 bases). This CDR3 contains 12 residues. V shed 6 bases and J shed 4 bases, with 12 bases lying between them. CDR1 and CDR2 from the germline V gene are SQVTM and ANQGSEA. Here the CDR3 DNA reads TGCAGCGTGAAATTTAGGGGCACTGAAGCTTTCTTT. This encodes CSVKFRGTEAFF.

The chain is built from TRBV4-3 and TRBJ1-2; D ambiguous. Trimming left V 0 bases short and J 8 bases short, with 13 bases between. This CDR3 region has 14 residues. Germline-derived CDR1 and CDR2 are LGHNA and YSLEER. The CDR3 sequence is CASSQDSAGGGYTF. The CDR3 nucleotides are TGCGCCAGCAGCCAAGATTCGGCAGGAGGCGGCTACACCTTC.

This sequence joins TRBV20-1 and TRBJ2-4; 8 positions agree with TRBD1. CDR1 and CDR2 (germline): DFQATT, SNEGSKA (reference sequence). V lost 1 base, J lost 6 bases, and 11 bases stayed unmatched. The CDR3 loop spans 16 amino acids. CDR3 bases: TGCAGTGCTAGAGTCAGCGGGCAGGGGGCGAGAAACATTCAGTACTTC. Amino acid sequence: CSARVSGQGARNIQYF.

The rearrangement uses TRBV29-1 and TRBJ1-1, with D tentatively TRBD1 (5 bases). Trimming pared 4 bases from V and 7 bases from J, leaving 13 bases between. From germline, CDR1 is SQVTM and CDR2 ANQGSEA. The CDR3 covers 12 residues. CDR3 nucleotides: TGCAGCGTTGCCGCCTGGGGCGGTGAAGCTTTCTTT. This translates into CSVAAWGGEAFF.

J is TRBJ1-2 and V is TRBV9; D uncertain. With 0 bases removed from V and 10 bases from J, the gap between germline ends came to 16 bases. The CDR3 is 14 amino acids. In germline, CDR1 is SGDLS, CDR2 YYNGEE. In nucleotides, the CDR3 is TGTGCCAGCAGCGTAGTCGGGCAGAGGGTTCACTACACCTTC. It specifies CASSVVGQRVHYTF.

J is TRBJ2-5 and V is TRBV29-1; TRBD1 aligns across 11 bases. The J call could be wrong; TRBJ2-7 is a better fit for the DNA end. The germline V gene encodes CDR1 SQVTM and CDR2 ANQGSEA. The CDR3 is made up of 16 amino acids. CDR3: CSVGSTVSGQGDEQYF. CDR3 DNA: TGCAGCGTTGGTTCAACGGTGTCGGGACAGGGGGACGAGCAGTACTTC.

This chain connects TRBV7-2 to TRBJ2-1; D possibly corresponds to TRBD2 (6 bases). CDR3 length: 16 amino acids. Per the germline V gene, CDR1 is SGHTA and CDR2 is FQGNSA. Trimming stripped 1 base from V and 7 bases from J, with 17 bases between. The CDR3 loop is CASSLVGGLTWNEQFF. As DNA, the CDR3 is TGTGCCAGCAGCTTAGTTGGGGGACTCACGTGGAATGAGCAGTTCTTC.

The CDR3 here is CASTLNRETHEQYF. CDR3 DNA: TGTGCCAGCACCTTGAACAGGGAAACCCACGAGCAGTACTTC. This chain connects TRBV7-9 to TRBJ2-4; TRBD1 is a possible D gene (6 bases). The DNA matches TRBJ2-7 better at its end, which makes the J call doubtful. The length of the CDR3 is 14 residues. CDR1 is SEHNR, CDR2 FQNEAQ, per germline (reference sequence).

The chain recombines TRBV29-1 with TRBJ2-1; 10 positions agree with TRBD2. CDR3 length: 19 amino acids. Germline trimming cut 1 base from V and 5 bases from J; bases unmatched to any gene: 17. Per the germline V gene, CDR1 is SQVTM and CDR2 is ANQGSEA. The CDR3 loop reads CSVEAWASGSESLHNEQFF. The CDR3 DNA reads as TGCAGCGTTGAAGCTTGGGCTAGCGGGAGCGAAAGTCTCCACAATGAGCAGTTCTTC.

The CDR3 is CASSRPPGRETQYF. The CDR3 DNA sequence: TGCGCCAGCAGCCGCCCACCCGGAAGGGAGACCCAGTACTTC. The chain joins TRBV5-1 to TRBJ2-5; D is ambiguous. The CDR3 totals 14 residues. The V and J ends lost 4 bases and 5 bases respectively, with 15 bases between them. The germline gives CDR1 SGHRS, CDR2 YFSETQ.

The rearrangement uses TRBV20-1 and TRBJ2-3; perhaps D is TRBD1 or TRBD2 (5 bases each). Germline-derived CDR1 and CDR2 are DFQATT and SNEGSKA (reference sequence). The V gene lost 6 bases and the J gene lost 2 bases, with 18 bases spanning the gap. The CDR3 extends over 15 amino acids. The CDR3 loop is CSADSGGSHTDTQYF. The CDR3 bases are TGCAGTGCCGATAGTGGGGGTTCGCACACAGATACGCAGTATTTT.

This clonotype turned up a few times. The gene calls are TRBV5-4 and TRBJ2-3; D is perhaps TRBD2 (7 bases). The V end lost 5 bases, the J end lost 5 bases, and 24 bases lay between the germline ends. The CDR3 covers 17 residues. Germline CDR1 SGHNT, CDR2 YYREEE (reference sequence). Written as DNA, the CDR3 is TGTGCCAGCAGGTGGAAGGGGGGGGGACTGGCGATAGATACGCAGTATTTT. It translates to CASRWKGGGLAIDTQYF.

This chain uses TRBV10-1 with TRBJ2-2; D is possibly TRBD2 (5 bases). CDR3 length: 16 residues. Germline V CDR1 and CDR2: WNHNN, SYGVQD (reference sequence). V was trimmed by 2 bases and J by 5 bases, leaving 15 bases between them. The CDR3 reads CASSETIGRSTGELFF. CDR3 in DNA: TGCGCCAGCAGTGAGACGATAGGGAGAAGTACCGGGGAGCTGTTTTTT.

This chain joins TRBV3-1 and TRBJ2-3, with no clear D. The length of the CDR3 is 16 residues. Per germline, CDR1 LGHDT and CDR2 YNNKEL (reference sequence). The V gene lost 5 bases and the J gene lost 5 bases, with 20 bases spanning the gap. CDR3 sequence: CASSSGPEGPQDTQYF. The CDR3 DNA follows: TGTGCCAGCAGCTCCGGCCCGGAAGGCCCACAAGATACGCAGTATTTT.

V usage is TRBV4-3 and J usage is TRBJ1-6, with D unresolved. Germline assignment: CDR1 LGHNA and CDR2 YSLEER. The CDR3 covers 13 residues. V gave up 2 bases and J gave up 11 bases, with 10 bases separating them. In DNA form, the CDR3 reads TGCGCCAGCAGCCAATTAAGTGCGACACCCCTCCACTTT. It translates to CASSQLSATPLHF.

This chain joins TRBV10-3 and TRBJ2-5, with D perhaps TRBD1 or TRBD2 (5 bases each). Germline CDR1 and CDR2: ENHRY and SYGVKD. The CDR3 length is 11 residues. V shed 6 bases and J shed 3 bases, with 5 bases lying between them. CDR3 protein: CAIRGEETQYF. DNA for the CDR3: TGTGCCATCAGGGGGGAAGAGACCCAGTACTTC.